This T cell receptor beta chain was recorded in a study of T cell repertoires and HLA-DP antigens. The wider study: CD4+ T cells were cocultured with HeLa cells expressing HLA-DP.

Here immunoSEQ multiplex PCR was the method, and the copy in TCRdb shows in-frame clones only, minus some. Here the sample spans 85,000 to 90,000 clones, 86% being singletons. A note on this clone: Antigen specificity is unknown.

The V end lost 10 bases, the J end lost 0 bases, and 9 bases lay between the germline ends. CDR3 size: 13 residues. Looked up from germline, CDR1 is ENHRY and CDR2 is SYGVKD. This sequence was found in a man aged 45-65 years in good health and CMV-seronegative. Sample: CD4+ T cells from PBMCs. The J gene is TRBJ1-4, the V gene TRBV10-3; no firm D call. CDR3 region: CASRGATNEKLFF. DNA of the CDR3: TGTGCCAGCCGGGGTGCAACTAATGAAAAACTGTTTTTT.